This is a list of T cell receptor beta chains from one sample in a study of CD8 T cells in ankylosing spondylitis. TCRdb re-called the 5' RACE reads with MiXCR, one entry per CDR3 protein. This table holds 150,000 to 200,000 distinct CDR3 sequences, approximately 12% found once. The sequencing input was blood, either unsorted or a sorted T cell fraction (not recorded which). Source of these receptors: a female donor with ankylosing spondylitis or in good health (not recorded which). Both conserved end residues are part of each CDR3.

v_call: TRBV5-1; cdr3_length: 15; j_call: TRBJ2-7; cdr3_aa: CASSLEAGGFYEQYF
v_call: TRBV27; cdr3_length: 14; j_call: TRBJ2-3; cdr3_aa: CASRPPAGADTQYF
v_call: TRBV7-2; cdr3_length: 16; j_call: TRBJ2-7; cdr3_aa: CASSSSSRVRSYEQYF
v_call: TRBV5-1; cdr3_length: 14; j_call: TRBJ2-2; cdr3_aa: CASSLETVTGELFF
v_call: TRBV10-3; cdr3_length: 17; j_call: TRBJ2-1; cdr3_aa: CAISEAPGAELGDEQFF
v_call: TRBV5-1; cdr3_length: 12; j_call: TRBJ2-1; cdr3_aa: CASSRAFNEQFF
v_call: TRBV30; cdr3_length: 14; j_call: TRBJ2-1; cdr3_aa: CAWSPPGESNEQFF
v_call: TRBV7-2; cdr3_length: 16; j_call: TRBJ1-5; cdr3_aa: CASSLVAYYSNQPQHF
v_call: TRBV18; cdr3_length: 13; j_call: TRBJ1-1; cdr3_aa: CASSRQGELEAFF
v_call: TRBV7-3; cdr3_length: 21; j_call: TRBJ2-1; cdr3_aa: CASSLRPPSGSAFNAYNEQFF
v_call: TRBV7-6; cdr3_length: 14; j_call: TRBJ1-1; cdr3_aa: CASSLERANTEAFF
v_call: TRBV12-3/TRBV12-4; cdr3_length: 14; j_call: TRBJ2-2; cdr3_aa: CASSGTSRTGELFF
v_call: TRBV2; cdr3_length: 15; j_call: TRBJ1-3; cdr3_aa: CASSERVGSGNTIYF
v_call: TRBV7-8; cdr3_length: 14; j_call: TRBJ1-5; cdr3_aa: CASSLGGVNQPQHF
v_call: TRBV5-1; cdr3_length: 12; j_call: TRBJ1-1; cdr3_aa: CASRRTGSEAFF
v_call: TRBV12-3/TRBV12-4; cdr3_length: 15; j_call: TRBJ2-3; cdr3_aa: CASSSTVSSTDTQYF
v_call: TRBV20-1; cdr3_length: 11; j_call: TRBJ1-2; cdr3_aa: CSARQLGGYTF
v_call: TRBV11-3; cdr3_length: 12; j_call: TRBJ2-1; cdr3_aa: CASSFGYNEQFF
v_call: TRBV12-3/TRBV12-4; cdr3_length: 14; j_call: TRBJ2-5; cdr3_aa: CASSLSTYQETQYF
v_call: TRBV5-1; cdr3_length: 13; j_call: TRBJ1-1; cdr3_aa: CASSLQANTEAFF
v_call: TRBV12-3/TRBV12-4; cdr3_length: 15; j_call: TRBJ2-4; cdr3_aa: CASSLNAGPKNIQYF
v_call: TRBV28; cdr3_length: 18; j_call: TRBJ2-6; cdr3_aa: CASSLYGEASSGANVLTF
v_call: TRBV14; cdr3_length: 15; j_call: TRBJ2-7; cdr3_aa: CASSSESMGGYEQYF
v_call: TRBV5-1; cdr3_length: 18; j_call: TRBJ1-1; cdr3_aa: CASSLGLMTGGVLTEAFF
v_call: TRBV5-4; cdr3_length: 17; j_call: TRBJ2-2; cdr3_aa: CASSLGGGSVNTGELFF
v_call: TRBV5-6; cdr3_length: 15; j_call: TRBJ2-1; cdr3_aa: CASSFGLVGVNEQFF
v_call: TRBV5-6; cdr3_length: 13; j_call: TRBJ1-5; cdr3_aa: CASSLSPNQPQHF
v_call: TRBV12-3/TRBV12-4; cdr3_length: 12; j_call: TRBJ2-7; cdr3_aa: CASSSDFYEQYF
v_call: TRBV15; cdr3_length: 16; j_call: TRBJ2-3; cdr3_aa: CATSRDEGWGTDTQYF
v_call: TRBV4-1; cdr3_length: 18; j_call: TRBJ2-3; cdr3_aa: CASSQPGFDAVSTDTQYF
v_call: TRBV29-1; cdr3_length: 13; j_call: TRBJ2-7; cdr3_aa: CSVHNTLTYEQYF
v_call: TRBV7-2; cdr3_length: 15; j_call: TRBJ1-5; cdr3_aa: CVSSLLSGGWQPQHF
v_call: TRBV28; cdr3_length: 15; j_call: TRBJ2-3; cdr3_aa: CASSFRESYTDTQYF
v_call: TRBV5-1; cdr3_length: 19; j_call: TRBJ1-5; cdr3_aa: CASSFVGDLSPVGNQPQHF
v_call: TRBV5-1; cdr3_length: 15; j_call: TRBJ2-5; cdr3_aa: CASSLQQWDQETQYF
v_call: TRBV12-3/TRBV12-4; cdr3_length: 16; j_call: TRBJ1-5; cdr3_aa: CASSFGRQSGNQPQHF
v_call: TRBV7-3; cdr3_length: 14; j_call: TRBJ2-2; cdr3_aa: CASGTGTNTGELFF
v_call: TRBV7-8; cdr3_length: 14; j_call: TRBJ1-1; cdr3_aa: CASSLAYRNTEAFF
v_call: TRBV7-2; cdr3_length: 13; j_call: TRBJ2-1; cdr3_aa: CASSFRVLNEQFF
v_call: TRBV20-1; cdr3_length: 15; j_call: TRBJ2-3; cdr3_aa: CSARRPGPHADTQYF
v_call: TRBV4-2; cdr3_length: 14; j_call: TRBJ1-2; cdr3_aa: CASSQGTGGDGYTF
v_call: TRBV12-3/TRBV12-4; cdr3_length: 15; j_call: TRBJ1-5; cdr3_aa: CASSPSWGLNQPQHF
v_call: TRBV6-1; cdr3_length: 15; j_call: TRBJ2-2; cdr3_aa: CASSPRQHNTGELFF
v_call: TRBV28; cdr3_length: 17; j_call: TRBJ2-2; cdr3_aa: CASTSPWGEKNTGELFF